These T cell receptor beta chains were read from a single sample in a study of blood T cells in healthy people across ages. In TCRdb, the 5' RACE reads were re-called with MiXCR into one record per CDR3 protein. Here the sample spans a few hundred thousand distinct CDR3 sequences, approximately 51% being singletons. The sequencing sample was made of blood. The receptor set was obtained from a man aged 60 to 69 in good health. Each CDR3 is given with its conserved first and last residue. The D gene is left open where the match is weak. Rows give clone size only sometimes, using once, few, many, or a class for an expanded clone.

j_call clone_size cdr3_length v_call d_call cdr3_nt cdr3_aa
TRBJ2-5 - 16 TRBV4-3 - TGCGCCAGCAGCCAAGGGTTGGTGCGGATCCAAGAGACCCAGTACTTC CASSQGLVRIQETQYF
TRBJ2-7 - 12 TRBV4-2 - TGTGCCAGCAGCCAGAGAGTTCACGAGCAGTACTTC CASSQRVHEQYF
TRBJ2-1 - 17 TRBV3-1 TRBD1 TGTGCCAGCAGCCAAAGGGGGACAGCGAGCTCCTACAATGAGCAGTTCTTC CASSQRGTASSYNEQFF
TRBJ1-6 - 15 TRBV28 TRBD1 TGTGCCAGCAGTTTACCCCAGACAGGGGATTCACCCCTCCACTTT CASSLPQTGDSPLHF
TRBJ2-4 many 17 TRBV20-1 TRBD2 TGCAGTGCTCACCCATTAGGTAGCGGGGGGGCCAAAAACATTCAGTACTTC CSAHPLGSGGAKNIQYF
TRBJ1-2 - 15 TRBV20-1 - TGCAGTGCTAGAGACCACGCCCGAGCCAACTATGGCTACACCTTC CSARDHARANYGYTF
TRBJ2-1 - 16 TRBV5-1 - TGCGCCAGCAGCTTGGGCTCCGGACTCTCCTACAATGAGCAGTTCTTC CASSLGSGLSYNEQFF
TRBJ1-2 few 13 TRBV6-1 - TGTGCCAGCAGTGACAGGGAAGGGTATGGCTACACCTTC CASSDREGYGYTF
TRBJ2-3 - 16 TRBV4-3 - TGCGCCAGCAGCCAAGATCGGAGTAGCGATGGAGATACGCAGTATTTT CASSQDRSSDGDTQYF
TRBJ2-3 few 15 TRBV21-1 - TGTGCCAGCAGCATGTGCCGAATCAGCACAGATACGCAGTATTTT CASSMCRISTDTQYF